This is a list of T cell receptor beta chains from one sample in a study of CD8 T cells in ankylosing spondylitis. TCRdb redid the calling of the 5' RACE reads with MiXCR, one entry per CDR3 protein. The sample lists over 100,000 distinct CDR3 sequences; over 9.5% were seen once. Specimen: blood, either unsorted or a sorted T cell fraction (not recorded which). These receptors came from a female donor with ankylosing spondylitis or in good health (not recorded which). The CDR3 runs from the conserved cysteine through the conserved F or W. D genes are given only for firm matches. Rows may omit the clone size; those that give it use once, few, many or a size class.

j_call d_call v_call clone_size cdr3_aa cdr3_nt
TRBJ2-3 TRBD2 TRBV5-6 many CASSRGGLSDTQYF TGTGCCAGCAGCCGCGGGGGGCTGTCAGATACGCAGTATTTT
TRBJ1-2 NA TRBV29-1 many CSVETHRGGVGGYTF TGCAGCGTTGAAACCCACAGAGGAGGGGTGGGTGGCTACACCTTC
TRBJ2-2 NA TRBV24-1 many CATSDPDGYTGELFF TGTGCCACCAGTGACCCGGACGGATACACCGGGGAGCTGTTTTTT
TRBJ1-2 NA TRBV5-1 many CASSLASGGYGYTF TGCGCCAGCAGCTTGGCTTCGGGTGGCTATGGCTACACCTTC
TRBJ2-7 TRBD2 TRBV7-6 many CASSSGLAGSSYEQYF TGTGCCAGCAGCTCCGGACTAGCGGGAAGCTCCTACGAGCAGTACTTC
TRBJ2-7 NA TRBV7-9 many CASSPEETGQYF TGTGCCAGCAGTCCAGAGGAGACGGGGCAGTACTTC
TRBJ2-7 NA TRBV20-1 many CSASFNLLNEQYF TGCAGTGCTAGCTTTAACTTGCTCAACGAGCAGTACTTC
TRBJ2-2 TRBD1 TRBV11-3 NA CASSGGQDGGELFF TGTGCCAGCAGCGGTGGACAGGACGGCGGGGAGCTGTTTTTT
TRBJ2-1 NA TRBV24-1 many CATSDLPRGVSSYNEQFF TGTGCCACCAGTGATTTGCCAAGGGGGGTTAGCTCCTACAATGAGCAGTTCTTC
TRBJ2-1 NA TRBV5-1 many CASSLGGAGVSNEQFF TGCGCCAGCAGCTTGGGCGGGGCAGGGGTGTCCAATGAGCAGTTCTTC
TRBJ1-5 NA TRBV5-6 many CASSLSGAGGNQPQHF TGTGCCAGCAGCTTGTCCGGTGCAGGTGGAAATCAGCCCCAGCATTTT
TRBJ2-1 NA TRBV7-7 many CASSLGPRSSYNEQFF TGTGCCAGCAGCTTAGGGCCCCGGTCCTCCTACAATGAGCAGTTCTTC
TRBJ1-6 TRBD1 TRBV11-2 many CASSYGQGNSPLHF TGTGCCAGCAGCTATGGACAGGGGAATTCACCCCTCCACTTT
TRBJ2-7 NA TRBV20-1 many CSARGPRGLNREQYF TGCAGTGCTAGAGGACCGAGGGGTCTCAATCGGGAGCAGTACTTC
TRBJ1-5 NA TRBV2 many CASKSEVNSNQPQHF TGTGCCAGCAAATCGGAAGTTAATAGCAATCAGCCCCAGCATTTT
TRBJ2-7 NA TRBV5-1 many CASSMGYEQYF TGCGCCAGCAGCATGGGCTACGAGCAGTACTTC
TRBJ1-5 TRBD1 TRBV20-1 many CSAQGDGNQPQHF TGCAGTGCGCAGGGGGACGGCAATCAGCCCCAGCATTTT
TRBJ2-1 NA TRBV2 NA CASIPRRTEDNEQFF TGTGCCAGCATTCCCCGAAGGACAGAAGACAATGAGCAGTTCTTC
TRBJ1-3 NA TRBV5-1 many CASSLKHGSGNTIYF TGCGCCAGCAGCTTGAAACACGGTTCTGGAAACACCATATATTTT
TRBJ2-1 NA TRBV5-1 many CASSLDPNNEQFF TGCGCCAGCAGCTTGGATCCCAACAATGAGCAGTTCTTC
TRBJ2-1 TRBD2 TRBV6-1 many CASSASGLAGYNEQFF TGTGCCAGCAGCGCCTCCGGACTAGCGGGATACAATGAGCAGTTCTTC
TRBJ1-5 NA TRBV7-2 NA CASSSGAGQPQHF TGTGCCAGCAGCTCGGGGGCGGGTCAGCCCCAGCATTTT
TRBJ1-1 NA TRBV20-1 many CSARDSTEAFF TGCAGTGCTAGAGATTCTACTGAAGCTTTCTTT
TRBJ2-1 TRBD2 TRBV20-1 many CGGKTSGAPWNEQFF TGCGGGGGTAAGACTAGCGGGGCGCCCTGGAATGAGCAGTTCTTC